Listed here is a single T cell receptor (beta chain). What antigen it recognizes has not been identified. Base qualities are not provided; no much larger clone lies one nucleotide away. The data belong to a study of T cell responses to AZD1222 COVID-19 vaccine (dated by TCRdb to the early 2020s). For context, the study as a whole: TCR sequencing was performed for 230 to 250 trial participants, of whom 207 were given two doses of AZD1222 and some 26 were given two doses of MenACWY control vaccine. Trial participants were enrolled by age into 18-55, 56-69 and 70-plus year subgroups, with approximately 150, 28 and 58 TCR-sequenced participants respectively. General conclusions and limits of the study: After two AZD1222 doses, spike-specific TCR breadth and depth were significantly higher than at day 0 and than in MenACWY recipients. Nearly half of unique spike-specific TCRs reportedly recognized epitopes outside regions mutated in the B.1.351 and B.1.1.7 variants. Because no day 14 peak-response samples were available, repertoires were characterized only after the peak T cell response. The whole spike protein was spanned by vaccine-associated CD4 TCRs, and dominant responses were seen in regions 160-218 and 743-854. In the small 56-69-year group, the increase in depth fell short of significance, most likely because of low power. Participants were mostly white British and included more females than males, and it was suggested by the authors that clonal diversity may have been underestimated. Conclusions about previously exposed vaccinees are limited, since just 6 or 7 AZD1222 recipients were seropositive for SARS-CoV-2 at baseline.

From the germline V gene, CDR1 is SGHTA and CDR2 is FQGNSA. Trimming removed 5 bases from V and 6 bases from J, leaving 16 bases between the germline ends. Reading from cysteine to phenylalanine, the CDR3 counts 14 amino acids. Only CDR3 DNA is held: 42 bases, read in frame from base 1. The time point tag for this specimen amounts to: about 28 days (+/-7) after the second vaccine dose. The meaning of the sample's treatment or condition label: meningococcal conjugate vaccine given as trial control. The vaccinee samples were drawn from two UK trials, COV001 and COV002, one of which was a single-blind randomized controlled phase 2/3 trial testing AZD1222 (ChAdOx1 nCoV-19) in healthy adults. For TCRbeta chain sequencing, PBMC samples from trial participants were taken at day 0 and at day 28 after the second dose. The CDR3 regions of human TCRbeta chains were subjected to immunosequencing. Concerning the study's data processing: Repertoire TCRs were matched against a reference library of SARS-CoV-2-specific TCRs generated with the MIRA antigen-specificity platform. Breadth was defined as the fraction of unique TCRs that were SARS-CoV-2-associated. Depth was defined as the fraction of total T cells that were SARS-CoV-2-associated. Using the MIRA data, each spike-specific TCR was mapped to the spike region that the TCR reacts to and placed in a CD4 or CD8 class. Log10-transformed breadth and depth values were compared by one-way ANOVA with Sidak's multiple comparisons tests. TCRdb's version of the immuneACCESS table is confined to in-frame rearrangements and falls short of the full clone set. An unresolved V gene accounts for under half of the shortfall where checked; the remainder is of unknown origin. D and trimming were read from the DNA, whereas the V and J calls and clone size are those reported in that table. This sample comprises 180,000 or so clones, approximately 92% of them detected only once. Clones ranked in the top ten supply around 0.98% of the sample.

The V and J segments used are TRBV7-2 and TRBJ1-1, and TRBD1 may be the D gene, going by 5 matching bases. Material: peripheral blood, obtained 28 days after the second dose of the MenACWY control vaccine. The TCR was taken from an adult who received the MenACWY meningococcal vaccine as a control. The bases read TGTGCCAGCAGCCTCCCACCAGGGAGGGCTGAAGCTTTCTTT. Translated, it gives CASSLPPGRAEAFF.